These T cell receptor beta chains were read from a single sample in a study of vaccination and CD4 T cells after COVID-19. A single record per CDR3 protein comes from TCRdb applying MiXCR to the PCR reads. This sample has some 15,000 distinct CDR3 sequences; 45% to 50% occur once, and the top ten carry over 9.5%. Their target antigens are unknown. The sequenced sample consisted of CD4+ T cells from blood, cultured in vitro. These receptors were taken from a human donor who had recovered from COVID-19. The CDR3 runs from the conserved cysteine through the conserved F or W. The order of the fields is V gene, clone size, J gene, D gene, CDR3 protein, CDR3 DNA. The D gene is left open where the match is weak. Some rows mark clone size as missing; the rest say once, few, many or name a class of expanded clone.

TRBV15,NA,TRBJ1-2,NA,CATSRDRMGGYGYTF,TGTGCCACCAGCAGAGACAGGATGGGGGGCTATGGCTACACCTTC
TRBV19,NA,TRBJ2-2,NA,CASSIRDWGRDTGELFF,TGTGCCAGTAGTATCCGGGACTGGGGTCGGGACACCGGGGAGCTGTTTTTT
TRBV15,NA,TRBJ2-2,NA,CATSPTTVTNTGELFF,TGTGCCACCAGCCCAACGACGGTCACGAACACCGGGGAGCTGTTTTTT
TRBV27,once,TRBJ2-3,NA,CASSRRGPSSPSSTDTQYF,TGTGCCAGCAGTCGCAGGGGTCCCTCTTCCCCTTCTAGCACAGATACGCAGTATTTT
TRBV7-3,NA,TRBJ1-1,NA,CASSLEGQSNTEAFF,TGTGCCAGCAGCTTAGAGGGGCAGTCGAACACTGAAGCTTTCTTT
TRBV20-1,NA,TRBJ1-2,NA,CSAARDGYTF,TGCAGTGCCGCTCGAGATGGCTACACCTTC
TRBV12-3/TRBV12-4,NA,TRBJ1-1,TRBD1,CASSFGQGNTEAFF,TGTGCCAGCAGTTTCGGACAGGGGAACACTGAAGCTTTCTTT
TRBV7-9,NA,TRBJ2-3,TRBD1,CASSFTSGGARGTDTQYF,TGTGCCAGCAGCTTCACCTCAGGGGGCGCGAGGGGCACAGATACGCAGTATTTT
TRBV5-1,once,TRBJ2-4,TRBD2,CASSFPRGGENIQYF,TGCGCCAGCAGCTTCCCTCGGGGAGGGGAAAACATTCAGTACTTC
TRBV19,NA,TRBJ1-2,NA,CASSNQGLGYTF,TGTGCCAGTAGCAACCAGGGGCTTGGCTACACCTTC
TRBV2,NA,TRBJ2-2,NA,CASNGIGNTGELFF,TGTGCCAGCAATGGGATCGGTAACACCGGGGAGCTGTTTTTT
TRBV20-1,once,TRBJ2-7,NA,CSARGLDRVSYEQYF,TGCAGTGCTAGAGGCCTGGACCGTGTATCCTACGAGCAGTACTTC
TRBV19,NA,TRBJ1-2,NA,CASSSQGVYGYTF,TGTGCCAGTAGTTCCCAGGGTGTCTATGGCTACACCTTC
TRBV24-1,NA,TRBJ2-5,TRBD2,CATSLGGRQLVGETQYF,TGTGCCACCAGCTTGGGAGGGAGACAGCTGGTTGGAGAGACCCAGTACTTC
TRBV6-2/TRBV6-3,once,TRBJ2-1,NA,CASTDPLNEQFF,TGTGCCAGCACCGATCCACTCAATGAGCAGTTCTTC